This record looks at one TCR beta chain sequence and its context. This record comes from a study of brain T cells in children with intractable seizures. Sequencing was performed with immunoSEQ multiplex PCR; in TCRdb, only in-frame clones are kept and a portion is missing. Of around 41,000 clones in the sample, 90% are singletons; the top ten hold roughly 6.3%. Germline CDR1 and CDR2: SNHLY and FYNNEI. V was clipped by 6 bases and J by 2 bases, with 7 bases between them. The CDR3 spans 13 residues. This receptor was taken from a girl under 10 years old with tuberous sclerosis and intractable seizures. The chain carries TRBV2 and TRBJ1-4; D is uncertain. Sequences were derived from peripheral blood, sampled at surgery. Here the CDR3 reads CASRWRTNEKLFF. In nucleotides, the CDR3 is TGTGCCAGCAGATGGAGGACTAATGAAAAACTGTTTTTT. Using reference TRBV2 and TRBJ1-4 for the parts outside the CDR3, the full variable domain is EPEVTQTPSHQVTQMGQEVILRCVPISNHLYFYWYRQILGQKVEFLVSFYNNEISEKSEIFDDQFSVERPDGSNFTLKIRSTKLEDSAMYFCASRWRTNEKLFFGSGTQLSVL.